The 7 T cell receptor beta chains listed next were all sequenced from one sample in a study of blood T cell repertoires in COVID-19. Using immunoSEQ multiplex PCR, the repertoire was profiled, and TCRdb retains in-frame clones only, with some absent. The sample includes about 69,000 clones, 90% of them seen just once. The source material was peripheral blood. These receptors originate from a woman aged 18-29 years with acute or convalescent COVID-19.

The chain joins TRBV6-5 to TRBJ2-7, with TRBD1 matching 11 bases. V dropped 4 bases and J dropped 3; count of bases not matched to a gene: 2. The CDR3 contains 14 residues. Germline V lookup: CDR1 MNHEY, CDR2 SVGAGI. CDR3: CASSSGTGGYEQYF. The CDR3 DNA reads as TGTGCCAGCAGTTCCGGGACAGGGGGCTACGAGCAGTACTTC.

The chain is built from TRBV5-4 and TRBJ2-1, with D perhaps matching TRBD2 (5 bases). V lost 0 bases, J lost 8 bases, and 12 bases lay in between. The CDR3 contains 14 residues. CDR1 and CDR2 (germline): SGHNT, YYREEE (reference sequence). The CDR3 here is CASSLAILGDEQFF. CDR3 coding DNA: TGTGCCAGCAGCTTGGCCATCCTGGGAGATGAGCAGTTCTTC.

This chain's CDR3 is CSVRQYLGGYTF. CDR3 coding DNA: TGCAGCGTGAGACAGTACCTTGGGGGCTACACCTTC. The chain recombines TRBV29-1 with TRBJ1-2, with D possibly matching TRBD1 (5 bases). Per germline, CDR1 SQVTM and CDR2 ANQGSEA. Trimming cost V 6 bases and J 8 bases, with 16 bases left between them. CDR3 length equals 12 residues.

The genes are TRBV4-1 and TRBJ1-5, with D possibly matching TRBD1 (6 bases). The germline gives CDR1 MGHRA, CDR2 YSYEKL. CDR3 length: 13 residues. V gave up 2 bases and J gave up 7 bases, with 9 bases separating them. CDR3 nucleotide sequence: TGCGCCAGCAGCCAAACAAGGGGGCAGCCCCAGCATTTT. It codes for CASSQTRGQPQHF.

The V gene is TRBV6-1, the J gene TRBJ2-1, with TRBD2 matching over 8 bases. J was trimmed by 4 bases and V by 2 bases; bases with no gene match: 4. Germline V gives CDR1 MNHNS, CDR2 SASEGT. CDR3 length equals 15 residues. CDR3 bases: TGTGCCAGCAGTGAAAGGGCTAGCGGGTACAATGAGCAGTTCTTC. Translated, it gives CASSERASGYNEQFF.

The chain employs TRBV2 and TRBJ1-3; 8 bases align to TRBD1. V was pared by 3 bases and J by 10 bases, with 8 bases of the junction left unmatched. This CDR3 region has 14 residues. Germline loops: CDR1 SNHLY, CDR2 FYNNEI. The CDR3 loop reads CASSDTGGFRTIYF. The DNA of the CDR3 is TGTGCCAGCAGTGATACAGGGGGTTTCCGTACCATATATTTT.

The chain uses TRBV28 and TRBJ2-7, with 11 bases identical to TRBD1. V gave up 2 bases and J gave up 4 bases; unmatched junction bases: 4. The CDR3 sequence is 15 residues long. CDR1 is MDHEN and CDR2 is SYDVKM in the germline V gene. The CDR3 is CASSLGQGARYEQYF. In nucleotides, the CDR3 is TGTGCCAGCAGTTTAGGACAGGGGGCAAGGTACGAGCAGTACTTC. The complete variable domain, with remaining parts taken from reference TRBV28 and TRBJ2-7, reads DVKVTQSSRYLVKRTGEKVFLECVQDMDHENMFWYRQDPGLGLRLIYFSYDVKMKEKGDIPEGYSVSREKKERFSLILESASTNQTSMYLCASSLGQGARYEQYFGPGTRLTVT.